This TCR beta chain was recorded in a study of regulatory T cells in long-lasting Graves disease. Regarding the study as a whole: TCR diversity was lower in persistent Graves' patients (versus newly diagnosed ones).

As to time point: persistent/refractory GD, antithyroid drugs over 5 years with positive TRAb. PBMC-derived RNA was used for the TCR library. From an endocrinology department in Xi'an, China, came the patients. Assembly of TCR beta libraries relied on iRepertoire HTBI primers together with Arm-PCR of CDR3 regions. TCRdb re-called the multiplex PCR reads through MiXCR, storing one row per CDR3 protein. The sample has about 310,000 distinct CDR3 sequences; roughly 21% are singletons. Germline V gene lookup returns CDR1 MDHEN and CDR2 SYDVKM. V lost 5 bases to trimming and J lost 5 bases; unmatched junction nucleotides: 8. There are 14 residues in the CDR3. This clonotype was observed a few times. Its antigen is not identified. This may be a read error, as it is one base from a much larger clone.

The clonotype originates from a female donor with Graves disease. This chain connects TRBV28 to TRBJ2-7; 8 bases are shared with TRBD2. Sequenced material: peripheral blood mononuclear cells (PBMCs), taken when the disease was refractory, from a patient treated with antithyroid drugs. The CDR3: CASSIGRAIHEQYF. The CDR3, as DNA: TGTGCCAGCAGTATCGGGAGGGCCATCCACGAGCAGTACTTC. Filled out from reference TRBV28 and TRBJ2-7, the complete variable domain reads DVKVTQSSRYLVKRTGEKVFLECVQDMDHENMFWYRQDPGLGLRLIYFSYDVKMKEKGDIPEGYSVSREKKERFSLILESASTNQTSMYLCASSIGRAIHEQYFGPGTRLTVT.